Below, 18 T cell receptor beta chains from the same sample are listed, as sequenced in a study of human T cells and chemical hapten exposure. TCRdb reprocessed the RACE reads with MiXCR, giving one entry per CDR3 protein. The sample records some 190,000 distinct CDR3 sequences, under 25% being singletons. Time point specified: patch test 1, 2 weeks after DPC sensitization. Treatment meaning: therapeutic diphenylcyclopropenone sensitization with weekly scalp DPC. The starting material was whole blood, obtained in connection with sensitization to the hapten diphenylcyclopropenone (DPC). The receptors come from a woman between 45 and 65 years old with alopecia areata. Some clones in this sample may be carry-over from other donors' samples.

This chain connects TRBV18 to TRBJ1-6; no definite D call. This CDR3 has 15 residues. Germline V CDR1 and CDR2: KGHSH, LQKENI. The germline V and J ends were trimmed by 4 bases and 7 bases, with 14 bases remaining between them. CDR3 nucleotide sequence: TGTGCCAGCTCACAGGGTATGCCGGCGAATTCACCCCTCCACTTT. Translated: CASSQGMPANSPLHF.

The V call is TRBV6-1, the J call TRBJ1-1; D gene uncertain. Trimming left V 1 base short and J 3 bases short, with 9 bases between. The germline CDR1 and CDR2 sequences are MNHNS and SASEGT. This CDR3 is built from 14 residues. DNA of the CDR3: TGTGCCAGCAGTGAAGTAAGGACCTACACTGAAGCTTTCTTT. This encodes CASSEVRTYTEAFF.

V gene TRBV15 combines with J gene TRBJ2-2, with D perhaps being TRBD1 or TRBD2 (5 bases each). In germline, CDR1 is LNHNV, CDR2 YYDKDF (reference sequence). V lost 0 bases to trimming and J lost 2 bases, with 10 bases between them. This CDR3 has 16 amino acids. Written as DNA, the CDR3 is TGTGCCACCAGCAGAGATCCCGGGACCAACACCGGGGAGCTGTTTTTT. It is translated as CATSRDPGTNTGELFF.

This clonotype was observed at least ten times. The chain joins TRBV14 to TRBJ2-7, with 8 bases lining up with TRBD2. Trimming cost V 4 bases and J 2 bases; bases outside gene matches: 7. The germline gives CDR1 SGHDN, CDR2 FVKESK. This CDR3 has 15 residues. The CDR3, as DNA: TGTGCCAGCAGCCGGGTTAGCGGGGTGACCTACGAGCAGTACTTC. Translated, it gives CASSRVSGVTYEQYF.

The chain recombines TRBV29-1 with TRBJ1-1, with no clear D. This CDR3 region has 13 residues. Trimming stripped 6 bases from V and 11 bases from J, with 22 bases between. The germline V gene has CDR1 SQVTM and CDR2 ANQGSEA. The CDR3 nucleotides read TGCAGCGTCGCCCTAATGAGAGGGCCTCCGGCTTTCTTT. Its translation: CSVALMRGPPAFF.

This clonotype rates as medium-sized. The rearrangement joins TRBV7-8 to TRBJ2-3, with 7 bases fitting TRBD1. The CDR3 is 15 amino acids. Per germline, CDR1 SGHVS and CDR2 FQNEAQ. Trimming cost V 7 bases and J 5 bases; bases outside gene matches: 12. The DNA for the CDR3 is TGTGCCAGCAAAAAGGGGGCAGGAACAGGAGATACGCAGTATTTT. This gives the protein CASKKGAGTGDTQYF.

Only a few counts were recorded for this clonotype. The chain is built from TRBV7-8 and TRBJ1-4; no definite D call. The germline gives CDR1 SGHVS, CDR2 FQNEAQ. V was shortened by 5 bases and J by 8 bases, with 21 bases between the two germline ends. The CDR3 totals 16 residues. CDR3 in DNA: TGTGCCAGCAGCCCTACGCGCCGACCCTCGGCAGAAAAACTGTTTTTT. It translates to CASSPTRRPSAEKLFF.

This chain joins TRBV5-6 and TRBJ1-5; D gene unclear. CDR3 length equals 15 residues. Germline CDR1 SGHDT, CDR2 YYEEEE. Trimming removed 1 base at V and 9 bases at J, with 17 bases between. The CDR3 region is CASSLFGRPRWPQHF. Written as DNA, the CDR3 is TGTGCCAGCAGCTTGTTTGGGAGGCCCCGGTGGCCCCAGCATTTT. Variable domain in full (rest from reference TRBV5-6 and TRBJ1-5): DAGVTQSPTHLIKTRGQQVTLRCSPKSGHDTVSWYQQALGQGPQFIFQYYEEEERQRGNFPDRFSGHQFPNYSSELNVNALLLGDSALYLCASSLFGRPRWPQHFGDGTRLSIL.

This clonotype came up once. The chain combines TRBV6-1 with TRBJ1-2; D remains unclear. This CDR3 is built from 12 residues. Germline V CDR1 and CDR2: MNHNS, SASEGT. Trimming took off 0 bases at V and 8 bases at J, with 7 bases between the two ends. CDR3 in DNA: TGTGCCAGCAGTGAAGCGCTTTCCGGCTACACCTTC. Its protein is CASSEALSGYTF.

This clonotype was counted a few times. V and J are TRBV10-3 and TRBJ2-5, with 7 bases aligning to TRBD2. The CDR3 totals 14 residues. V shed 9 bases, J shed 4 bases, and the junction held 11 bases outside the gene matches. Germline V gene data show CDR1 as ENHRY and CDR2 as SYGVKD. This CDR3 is CAIKAGRASETQYF. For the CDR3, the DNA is TGTGCCATTAAAGCGGGAAGGGCATCAGAGACCCAGTACTTC.

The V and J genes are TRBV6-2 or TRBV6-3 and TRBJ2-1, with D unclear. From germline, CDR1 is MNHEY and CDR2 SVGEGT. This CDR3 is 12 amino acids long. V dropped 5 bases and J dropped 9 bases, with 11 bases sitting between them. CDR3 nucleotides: TGTGCCAGCAGTCCCAACTCTGGTGAGCAGTTCTTC. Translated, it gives CASSPNSGEQFF.

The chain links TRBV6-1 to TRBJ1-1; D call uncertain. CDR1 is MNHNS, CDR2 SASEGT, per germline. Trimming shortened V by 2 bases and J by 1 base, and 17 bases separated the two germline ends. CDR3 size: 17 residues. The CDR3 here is CASSELFGPLRNTEAFF. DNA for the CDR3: TGTGCCAGCAGTGAATTGTTTGGTCCCTTGAGGAACACTGAAGCTTTCTTT.

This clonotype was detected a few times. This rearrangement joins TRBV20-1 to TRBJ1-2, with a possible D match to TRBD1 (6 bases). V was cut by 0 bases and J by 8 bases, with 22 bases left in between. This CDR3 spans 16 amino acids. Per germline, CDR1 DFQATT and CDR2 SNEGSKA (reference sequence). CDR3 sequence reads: CSARDRKLEAGDGYTF. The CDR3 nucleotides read TGCAGTGCTAGAGATCGTAAATTGGAAGCAGGGGACGGCTACACCTTC.

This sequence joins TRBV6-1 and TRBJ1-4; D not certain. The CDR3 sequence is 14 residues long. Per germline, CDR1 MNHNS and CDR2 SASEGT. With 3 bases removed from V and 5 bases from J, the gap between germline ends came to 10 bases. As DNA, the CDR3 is TGTGCCAGCAGTGATCGGCAGATAAATGAAAAACTGTTTTTT. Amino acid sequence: CASSDRQINEKLFF.

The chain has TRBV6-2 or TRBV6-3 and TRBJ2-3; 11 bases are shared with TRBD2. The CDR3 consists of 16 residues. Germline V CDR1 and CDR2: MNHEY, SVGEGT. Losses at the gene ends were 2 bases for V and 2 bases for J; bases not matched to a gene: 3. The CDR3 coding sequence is TGTGCCAGCAGTTACAAACTAGCGGGAGCCACAGATACGCAGTATTTT. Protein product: CASSYKLAGATDTQYF.

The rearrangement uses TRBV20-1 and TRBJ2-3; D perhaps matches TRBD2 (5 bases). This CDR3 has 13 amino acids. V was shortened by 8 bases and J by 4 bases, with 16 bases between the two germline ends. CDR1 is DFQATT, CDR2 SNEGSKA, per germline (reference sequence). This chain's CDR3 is CSRTGHLPDTQYF. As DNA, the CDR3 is TGCAGTAGGACTGGGCACCTTCCAGATACGCAGTATTTT.

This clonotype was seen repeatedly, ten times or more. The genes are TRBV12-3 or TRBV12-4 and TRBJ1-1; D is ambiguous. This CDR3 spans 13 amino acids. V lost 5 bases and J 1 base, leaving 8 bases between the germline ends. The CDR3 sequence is CASSPLRNTEAFF. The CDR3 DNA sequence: TGTGCCAGCAGTCCCCTTAGGAACACTGAAGCTTTCTTT.

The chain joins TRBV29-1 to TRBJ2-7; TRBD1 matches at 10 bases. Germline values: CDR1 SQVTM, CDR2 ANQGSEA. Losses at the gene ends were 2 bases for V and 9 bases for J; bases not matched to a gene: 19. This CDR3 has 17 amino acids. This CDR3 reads CSVEMRSRDRGELGQYF. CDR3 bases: TGCAGCGTTGAAATGAGGTCGAGGGACAGGGGAGAGCTTGGGCAGTACTTC.